This entry features one TCR beta chain sequence. These data belong to a study of T cell changes during pregnancy in multiple sclerosis. Generated by immunoSEQ multiplex PCR, the TCRdb table keeps only in-frame clones and is missing some. The sample comprises 55,000 to 70,000 clones, 90% to 95% of which are singletons, and approximately 1.5% rests with the top ten. In germline, CDR1 is SGDLS, CDR2 YYNGEE. The CDR3 has 16 amino acids. Trimming shortened V by 4 bases and J by 2 bases, and 16 bases separated the two germline ends. The receptor's source is a female donor in good health, enrolled as a control in a pregnancy study. The sequencing used peripheral blood, collected in the third trimester of pregnancy. The V call is TRBV9, the J call TRBJ1-3; D is undetermined. This CDR3 is CASSLNSGIAGNTIYF. CDR3 DNA sequence: TGTGCCAGCAGCCTAAACAGCGGAATCGCTGGAAACACCATATATTTT.